This T cell receptor (beta chain) is from a study of T-cell memory formation after mild COVID-19. General observations from the study: Pre-infection memory carried some responding clones, suggesting that cross-reactive memory joined.

Using constant-segment primers, 5'RACE produced TCR alpha and TCR beta cDNA libraries carrying sample barcodes and UMIs. MiXCR, applied by TCRdb to the 5' RACE reads, yields one record per CDR3 protein. The repertoire holds around 340,000 distinct CDR3 sequences, 12% to 15% seen once, with roughly 20% in the top ten. The sample holds a few counts of this clonotype. Its antigen is unknown. Deletions cut 1 base from V and 9 bases from J, with 10 bases between. The CDR3 runs to 13 residues. Per germline, CDR1 SGHTA and CDR2 FQGNSA. The chain uses TRBV7-2 and TRBJ2-1; tentative D call: TRBD2 (5 bases). The receptor was derived from a young man who had mild COVID-19 (a few samples of this study predate the infection). Cell type and time point are not known. The source material was PBMCs or a T cell subset sorted from them (not recorded which). This chain's CDR3 is CASSLVARGEQFF. CDR3 nucleotides: TGTGCCAGCAGCTTAGTGGCACGGGGTGAGCAGTTCTTC.